This T cell receptor (beta chain) was recovered during a study of cytotoxic CD8 clonotypes in ibrutinib-treated CLL. Study background: The patients comprised approximately ten relapsed/refractory and about 14 treatment-naive cases, 17 to 18 IGHV unmutated. Notes on the study in general: A rise in clonality was seen at ibrutinib response, and a fall back toward baseline was seen at progression.

In the case of this clone: Its antigen remains unknown.

Trimming cost V 6 bases and J 5 bases, with 7 bases left between them. Germline loops: CDR1 MDHEN, CDR2 SYDVKM. The CDR3 runs to 11 residues. The method was immunoSEQ multiplex PCR; TCRdb's version includes in-frame clones alone and lacks a portion of them. The table lists about 140,000 clones, over 75% of them singletons. The specimen was PBMCs, collected after 36 months of ibrutinib treatment. This TCR came from a human donor with chronic lymphocytic leukemia. J is TRBJ2-5 and V is TRBV28; D uncertain. CDR3 loop: CASSEAETQYF. The CDR3 DNA reads as TGTGCCAGCAGCGAGGCGGAGACCCAGTACTTC.